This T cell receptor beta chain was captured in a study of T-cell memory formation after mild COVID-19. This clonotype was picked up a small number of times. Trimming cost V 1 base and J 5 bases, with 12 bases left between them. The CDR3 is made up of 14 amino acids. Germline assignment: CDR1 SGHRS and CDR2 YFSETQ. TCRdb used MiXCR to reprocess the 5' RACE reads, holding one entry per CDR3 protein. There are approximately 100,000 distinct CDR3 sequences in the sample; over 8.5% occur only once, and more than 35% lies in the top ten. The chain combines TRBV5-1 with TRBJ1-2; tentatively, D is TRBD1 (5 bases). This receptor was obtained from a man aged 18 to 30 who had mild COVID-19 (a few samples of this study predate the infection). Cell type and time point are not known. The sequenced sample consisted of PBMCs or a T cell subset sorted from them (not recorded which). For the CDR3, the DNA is TGCGCCAGCAGCTTGAGGGGTCCGGAGTATGGCTACACCTTC. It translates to CASSLRGPEYGYTF.